The 20 T cell receptor beta chains below come from one sample, sequenced in a study of brain T cells in children with intractable seizures. The data were produced by immunoSEQ multiplex PCR, yet TCRdb's version contains in-frame clones alone and is incomplete. This sample carries about 340,000 clones, over 90% of them seen once, and the ten largest clones take 5.5% to 6%. As to time point: blood from clinic visit 5 months post-surgery; TSC patient then seizure free. The sequencing here drew on peripheral blood, taken approximately 5 months after surgery. The receptor source for this set is a boy younger than two with tuberous sclerosis and intractable seizures.

The CDR3 spells CASRTDDRGGTEAFF. The CDR3 nucleotides read TGTGCCAGTAGGACAGACGACAGGGGTGGCACTGAAGCTTTCTTT. The rearrangement uses TRBV19 and TRBJ1-1; TRBD1 agrees at 8 bases. The CDR3 has 15 residues. The J segment lost 4 bases and the V segment lost 6 bases, leaving 10 bases of the junction unmatched. CDR1 LNHDA and CDR2 SQIVND come from the germline V gene (reference sequence).

This clone was observed a handful of times. The chain carries TRBV7-8 and TRBJ1-6; D is uncertain. The CDR3 has 12 amino acids. Germline V lookup: CDR1 SGHVS, CDR2 FQNEAQ. Trimming took 4 bases from V and 6 from J, leaving 4 bases between them. CDR3 protein: CASSSPNSPLHF. CDR3 in DNA: TGTGCCAGCAGCTCCCCTAATTCACCCCTCCACTTT.

The chain employs TRBV11-3 and TRBJ2-1; perhaps TRBD2 as D (5 bases). V lost 5 bases and J 5 bases, leaving 19 bases between the germline ends. Germline V gives CDR1 SGHNT, CDR2 YENEEA. This CDR3 contains 16 residues. The CDR3 here is CASSPRASPLHNEQFF. The CDR3, as DNA: TGTGCCAGCAGCCCGAGGGCCTCACCACTCCACAATGAGCAGTTCTTC.

V gene TRBV7-2 combines with J gene TRBJ1-2, with 7 nucleotides matching TRBD1. The V gene end was trimmed by 4 bases and the J gene end by 4 bases; junction bases not matched to a gene: 12. Germline CDR1 SGHTA, CDR2 FQGNSA. The CDR3 loop spans 16 amino acids. Here the CDR3 DNA reads TGTGCCAGCAGCTCCTACCTACGGGGACAGCTCTATGGCTACACCTTC. Its translation is CASSSYLRGQLYGYTF. Together with reference TRBV7-2 and TRBJ1-2, the CDR3 gives the full variable domain: GAGVSQSPSNKVTEKGKDVELRCDPISGHTALYWYRQSLGQGLEFLIYFQGNSAPDKSGLPSDRFSAERTGGSVSTLTIQRTQQEDSAVYLCASSSYLRGQLYGYTFGSGTRLTVV.

The chain has TRBV11-3 and TRBJ2-7; D perhaps matches TRBD1 (6 bases). V shed 1 base and J shed 3 bases, with 16 bases lying between them. This CDR3 has 16 residues. Germline V gene data show CDR1 as SGHNT and CDR2 as YENEEA. CDR3 in DNA: TGTGCCAGCAGCTTAGCTAGTACAGGGACCCTCTACGAGCAGTACTTC. Protein sequence: CASSLASTGTLYEQYF.

The rearrangement joins TRBV7-2 to TRBJ1-6, with TRBD1 as a possible D gene (6 bases). This CDR3 is built from 15 residues. V lost 5 bases to trimming and J lost 5 bases, with 13 bases between them. Per the germline V gene, CDR1 is SGHTA and CDR2 is FQGNSA. The CDR3 protein is CASSTRTANNSPLHF. The CDR3 DNA is TGTGCCAGCAGCACCCGGACAGCTAATAATTCACCCCTCCACTTT. The variable domain in full, completed from reference TRBV7-2 and TRBJ1-6, reads GAGVSQSPSNKVTEKGKDVELRCDPISGHTALYWYRQSLGQGLEFLIYFQGNSAPDKSGLPSDRFSAERTGGSVSTLTIQRTQQEDSAVYLCASSTRTANNSPLHFGNGTRLTVT.

The chain is built from TRBV28 and TRBJ1-2; D is unclear. CDR1 is MDHEN and CDR2 is SYDVKM in the germline V gene. The CDR3 runs to 12 residues. The V gene lost 3 bases and the J gene lost 5 bases, with 7 bases spanning the gap. The CDR3 coding sequence is TGTGCCAGCAGTTTGATTCCATATGGCTACACCTTC. Translating it yields CASSLIPYGYTF.

This chain uses TRBV2 with TRBJ2-2; maybe TRBD2 (5 bases). The CDR3 consists of 15 residues. Trimming pared 8 bases from V and 5 bases from J, leaving 18 bases between. Germline loops: CDR1 SNHLY, CDR2 FYNNEI. CDR3 protein: CASSRGQKPTGELFF. CDR3 nucleotides: TGTGCCAGCTCACGGGGTCAGAAACCGACCGGGGAGCTGTTTTTT.

This clone was recorded only once. The chain carries TRBV27 and TRBJ2-7, with 8 bases matching TRBD2. V lost 2 bases and J lost 2; bases outside the gene matches: 5. Germline V gives CDR1 MNHEY, CDR2 SMNVEV (reference sequence). This CDR3 is 15 amino acids long. CDR3 coding DNA: TGTGCCAGCAGTTTAGTCGGACTAGCAGCCTACGAGCAGTACTTC. It encodes CASSLVGLAAYEQYF.

This chain joins TRBV5-4 and TRBJ2-2; 8 nucleotides line up with TRBD1. CDR1 and CDR2 from the germline V gene are SGHNT and YYREEE (reference sequence). V gave up 0 bases and J gave up 8 bases; unmatched junction bases: 3. There are 14 residues in the CDR3. In DNA form, the CDR3 reads TGTGCCAGCAGCTTGGGGCAGGGGGCGGGGGAGCTGTTTTTT. Protein sequence: CASSLGQGAGELFF.

The count of this clone is one. The chain is built from TRBV5-1 and TRBJ1-1, with 9 bases identical to TRBD1. The germline CDR1 and CDR2 sequences are SGHRS and YFSETQ. V shed 4 bases, J shed 0 bases, and the junction held 7 bases outside the gene matches. This CDR3 spans 16 amino acids. CDR3 sequence: CASSLGTGLMNTEAFF. The CDR3 nucleotides read TGCGCCAGCAGCCTCGGGACAGGGCTTATGAACACTGAAGCTTTCTTT.

V usage is TRBV21-1 and J usage is TRBJ2-7; TRBD2, the D gene given by the table, was not confirmed from the DNA. TRBV21-1 is recorded as a pseudogene. The CDR3 sequence is 15 residues long. DNA for the CDR3: TGTGCCAGCAGCAAAAATACGGAGGACTCCTACGAGCAGTACTTC. Translating it yields CASSKNTEDSYEQYF.

The rearrangement joins TRBV4-2 to TRBJ2-1; D is unresolved. From germline, CDR1 is LGHNA and CDR2 YNFKEQ. This CDR3 has 14 amino acids. The V end was cut by 6 bases, the J end by 0 bases, with 9 bases between. In DNA, the CDR3 is TGTGCCAGCAGGGCGTCTAGCTCCTACAATGAGCAGTTCTTC. Its translation: CASRASSSYNEQFF.

J is TRBJ2-1 and V is TRBV9; no definite D call. The CDR3 has 12 amino acids. Germline loops: CDR1 SGDLS, CDR2 YYNGEE. Trimming pared 4 bases from V and 8 bases from J, leaving 10 bases between. The DNA of the CDR3 is TGTGCCAGCAGCCTTCGGTCGGATGAGCAGTTCTTC. Translation: CASSLRSDEQFF.

The chain carries TRBV14 and TRBJ1-6; the D is unclear. This CDR3 region has 14 residues. The V gene's germline CDR1 is SGHDN and CDR2 FVKESK. Deletions cut 2 bases from V and 7 bases from J, with 9 bases between. The CDR3 protein is CASSQLLSNSPLHF. As DNA, the CDR3 is TGTGCCAGCAGCCAATTACTCTCAAATTCACCCCTCCACTTT.

The chain carries TRBV30 and TRBJ1-3; D may be TRBD1 (6 bases). The CDR3 has 18 amino acids. The germline V and J ends were trimmed by 5 bases and 3 bases, with 26 bases remaining between them. Looked up from germline, CDR1 is GTSNPN and CDR2 is SVGIG (reference sequence). The CDR3 sequence is CAWQQRGGRALGGNTIYF. DNA of the CDR3: TGTGCCTGGCAACAGCGCGGGGGCAGGGCATTAGGTGGAAACACCATATATTTT.

This clone was seen a single time. The CDR3 protein is CASSLYLGAGNTIYF. The CDR3 DNA reads as TGCGCCAGCAGCTTGTATCTGGGCGCTGGAAACACCATATATTTT. The V gene is TRBV5-1, the J gene TRBJ1-3; no firm D call. The CDR3 sequence is 15 residues long. In germline, CDR1 is SGHRS, CDR2 YFSETQ. V was cut by 1 base and J by 2 bases, with 10 bases left in between.

This chain links TRBV7-2 with TRBJ2-3; 11 nucleotides agree with TRBD2. The ends lost 5 bases at V and 13 bases at J; junction bases unmatched: 17. The CDR3 contains 16 residues. Germline values: CDR1 SGHTA, CDR2 FQGNSA. Written as DNA, the CDR3 is TGTGCCAGCAGCCAAAGGGAGGGACTAGCGGTTCCCTTAGAGTATTTT. Amino acid sequence: CASSQREGLAVPLEYF.

This clone was observed once. CDR3 residues: CASSLSGGASGTQYF. The CDR3 DNA follows: TGTGCCAGCAGTTTAAGCGGGGGGGCCTCCGGTACGCAGTATTTT. The chain uses TRBV27 and TRBJ2-3, with 10 bases lining up with TRBD2. CDR1 is MNHEY and CDR2 is SMNVEV in the germline V gene (reference sequence). Losses at the gene ends were 2 bases for V and 8 bases for J; bases not matched to a gene: 7. The CDR3 contains 15 residues.

The chain combines TRBV19 with TRBJ2-1; tentatively, D is TRBD1 or TRBD2 (6 bases each). Between the trimmed V and J ends, which lost 3 bases and 7 bases, there was a span of 13 bases. The CDR3 has 14 amino acids. Germline V gene sequence: CDR1 LNHDA, CDR2 SQIVND (reference sequence). The DNA of the CDR3 is TGTGCCAGTAGTATGGGGGGCCCGAGGAATGAGCAGTTCTTC. This encodes CASSMGGPRNEQFF. The full variable domain, rest sourced from reference TRBV19 and TRBJ2-1, is DGGITQSPKYLFRKEGQNVTLSCEQNLNHDAMYWYRQDPGQGLRLIYYSQIVNDFQKGDIAEGYSVSREKKESFPLTVTSAQKNPTAFYLCASSMGGPRNEQFFGPGTRLTVL.